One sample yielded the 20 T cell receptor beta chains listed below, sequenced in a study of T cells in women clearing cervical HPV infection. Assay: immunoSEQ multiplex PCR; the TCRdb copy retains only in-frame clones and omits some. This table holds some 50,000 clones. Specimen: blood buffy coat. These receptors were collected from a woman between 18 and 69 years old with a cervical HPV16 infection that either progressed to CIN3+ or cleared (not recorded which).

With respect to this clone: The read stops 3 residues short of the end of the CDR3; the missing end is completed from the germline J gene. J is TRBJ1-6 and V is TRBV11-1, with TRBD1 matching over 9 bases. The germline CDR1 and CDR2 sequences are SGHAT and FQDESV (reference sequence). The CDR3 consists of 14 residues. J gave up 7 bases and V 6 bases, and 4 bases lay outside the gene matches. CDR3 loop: CASRPTGGNSPLHF. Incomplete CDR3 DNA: TGTGCCAGCAGGCCGACAGGGGGGAATTCACCC.

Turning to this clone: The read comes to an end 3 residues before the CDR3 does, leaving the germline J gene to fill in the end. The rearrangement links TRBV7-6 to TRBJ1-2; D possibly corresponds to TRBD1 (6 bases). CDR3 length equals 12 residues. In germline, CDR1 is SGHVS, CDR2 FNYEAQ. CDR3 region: CASSEGGYDYTF. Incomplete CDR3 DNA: TGTGCCAGCTCAGAGGGGGGGTACGAC.

CDR3 bases read: TGTGCCAGCAGCCCTGACATCGATAGCTATGGC. This gives the protein CASSPDIDSYG. In full, the CDR3 reads CASSPDIDSYGYTF. This chain links TRBV5-6 with TRBJ1-2; D ambiguous. Read coverage stops 3 residues before the CDR3 terminus; the germline J gene supplies the remainder. The CDR3 runs to 14 residues. V was pared by 4 bases and J by 4 bases, with 14 bases between. Germline V gene sequence: CDR1 SGHDT, CDR2 YYEEEE.

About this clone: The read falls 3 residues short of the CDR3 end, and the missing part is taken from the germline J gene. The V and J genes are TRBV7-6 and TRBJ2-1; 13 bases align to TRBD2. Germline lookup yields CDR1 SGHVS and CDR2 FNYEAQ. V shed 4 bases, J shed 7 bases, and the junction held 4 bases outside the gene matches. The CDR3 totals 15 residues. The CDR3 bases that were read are TGTGCCAGCAGCTCCGGGACTAGCGGGGCTAATGAG. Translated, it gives CASSSGTSGANE. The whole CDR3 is CASSSGTSGANEQFF.

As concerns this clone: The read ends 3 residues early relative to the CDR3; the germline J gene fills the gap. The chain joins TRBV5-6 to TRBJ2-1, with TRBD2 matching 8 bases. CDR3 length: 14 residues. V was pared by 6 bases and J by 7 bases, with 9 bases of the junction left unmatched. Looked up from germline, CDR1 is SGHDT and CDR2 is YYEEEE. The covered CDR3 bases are TGTGCCAGCACCCGGGTTAGCGGGGAAAATGAG. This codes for CASTRVSGENE. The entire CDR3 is CASTRVSGENEQFF.

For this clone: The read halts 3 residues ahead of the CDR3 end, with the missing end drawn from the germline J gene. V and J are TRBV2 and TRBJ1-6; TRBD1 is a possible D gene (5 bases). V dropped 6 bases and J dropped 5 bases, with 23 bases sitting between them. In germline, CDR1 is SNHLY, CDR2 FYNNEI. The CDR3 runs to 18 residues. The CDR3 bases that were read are TGTGCCAGCAGGGACAATCCCCGGACGGCGGCGGATAATTCACCC. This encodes CASRDNPRTAADNSP. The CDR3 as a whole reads CASRDNPRTAADNSPLHF.

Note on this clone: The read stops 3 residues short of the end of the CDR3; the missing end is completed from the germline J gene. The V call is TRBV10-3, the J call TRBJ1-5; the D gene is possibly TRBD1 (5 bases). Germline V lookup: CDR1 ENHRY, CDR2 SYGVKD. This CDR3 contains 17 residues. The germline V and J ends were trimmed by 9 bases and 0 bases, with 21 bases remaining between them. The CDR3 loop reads CAILLSTGIYSNQPQHF. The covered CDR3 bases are TGTGCCATTCTGCTATCTACAGGAATATATAGCAATCAGCCC.

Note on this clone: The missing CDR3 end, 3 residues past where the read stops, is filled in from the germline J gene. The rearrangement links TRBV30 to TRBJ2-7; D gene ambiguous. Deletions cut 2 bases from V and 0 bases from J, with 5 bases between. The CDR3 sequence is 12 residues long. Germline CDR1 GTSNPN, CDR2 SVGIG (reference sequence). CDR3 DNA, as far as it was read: TGTGCCTGGAGTCCTAGCTCCTACGAG. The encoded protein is CAWSPSSYE. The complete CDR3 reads CAWSPSSYEQYF.

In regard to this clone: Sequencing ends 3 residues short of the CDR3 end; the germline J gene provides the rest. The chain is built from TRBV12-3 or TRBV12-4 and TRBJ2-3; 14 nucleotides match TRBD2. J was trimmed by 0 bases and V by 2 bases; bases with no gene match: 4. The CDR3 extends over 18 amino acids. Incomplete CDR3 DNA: TGTGCCAGCAGTTTACGACTAGCGGGGGGGGTTAGCACAGATACG. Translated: CASSLRLAGGVSTDT. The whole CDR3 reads CASSLRLAGGVSTDTQYF.

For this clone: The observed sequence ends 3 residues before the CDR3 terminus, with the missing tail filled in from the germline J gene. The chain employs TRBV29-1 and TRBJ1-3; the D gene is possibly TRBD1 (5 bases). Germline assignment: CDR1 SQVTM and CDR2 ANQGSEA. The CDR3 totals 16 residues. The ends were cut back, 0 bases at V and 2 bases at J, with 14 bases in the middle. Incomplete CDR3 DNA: TGCAGCGTTGAAGATCGGCAGGGAGGGGCTGGAAACACC. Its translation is CSVEDRQGGAGNT. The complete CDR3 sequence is CSVEDRQGGAGNTIYF.

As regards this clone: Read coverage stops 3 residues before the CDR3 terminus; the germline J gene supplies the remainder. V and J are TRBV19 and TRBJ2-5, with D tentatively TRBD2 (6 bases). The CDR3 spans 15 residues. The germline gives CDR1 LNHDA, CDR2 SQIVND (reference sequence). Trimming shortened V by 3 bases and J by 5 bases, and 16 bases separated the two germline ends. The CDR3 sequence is CASSIVEGFVETQYF. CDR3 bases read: TGTGCCAGTAGTATTGTGGAGGGGTTTGTCGAGACC.

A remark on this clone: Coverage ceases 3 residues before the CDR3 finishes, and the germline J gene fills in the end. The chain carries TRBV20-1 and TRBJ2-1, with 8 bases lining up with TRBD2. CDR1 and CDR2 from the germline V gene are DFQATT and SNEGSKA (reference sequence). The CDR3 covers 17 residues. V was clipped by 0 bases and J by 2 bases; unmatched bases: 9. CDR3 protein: CSARDRQRGGTYNEQFF. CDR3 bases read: TGCAGTGCTAGAGATCGACAACGGGGGGGGACCTACAATGAG.

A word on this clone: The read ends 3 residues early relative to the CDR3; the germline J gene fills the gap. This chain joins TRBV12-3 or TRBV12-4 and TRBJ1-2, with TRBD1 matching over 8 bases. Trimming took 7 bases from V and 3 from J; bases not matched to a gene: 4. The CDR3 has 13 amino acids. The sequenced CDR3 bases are TGTGCCAGCACCAAGGACAGGGACTATGGC. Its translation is CASTKDRDYG. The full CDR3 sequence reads CASTKDRDYGYTF.

The DNA read from the CDR3 is TGTGCCAGCAGTTTAGCGCAGGGCAATCAGCCC. Amino acids: CASSLAQGNQP. The whole CDR3 protein reads CASSLAQGNQPQHF. The rearrangement joins TRBV12-3 or TRBV12-4 to TRBJ1-5; no clear D. The CDR3 end is not reached by the read, which stops 3 residues before it; the germline J gene fills it in. The length of the CDR3 is 14 residues. Between the trimmed V and J ends, which lost 0 bases and 2 bases, there was a span of 5 bases.

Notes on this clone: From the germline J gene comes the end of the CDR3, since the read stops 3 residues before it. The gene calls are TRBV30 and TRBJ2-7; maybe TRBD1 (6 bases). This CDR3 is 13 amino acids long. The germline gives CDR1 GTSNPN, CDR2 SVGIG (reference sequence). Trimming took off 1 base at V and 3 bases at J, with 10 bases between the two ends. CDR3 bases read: TGTGCCTGGAGTGGGGGGACAAGCTACGAG. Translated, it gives CAWSGGTSYE. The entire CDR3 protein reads CAWSGGTSYEQYF. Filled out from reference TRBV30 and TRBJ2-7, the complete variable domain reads SQTIHQWPATLVQPVGSPLSLECTVEGTSNPNLYWYRQAAGRGLQLLFYSVGIGQISSEVPQNLSASRPQDRQFILSSKKLLLSDSGFYLCAWSGGTSYEQYFGPGTRLTVT.

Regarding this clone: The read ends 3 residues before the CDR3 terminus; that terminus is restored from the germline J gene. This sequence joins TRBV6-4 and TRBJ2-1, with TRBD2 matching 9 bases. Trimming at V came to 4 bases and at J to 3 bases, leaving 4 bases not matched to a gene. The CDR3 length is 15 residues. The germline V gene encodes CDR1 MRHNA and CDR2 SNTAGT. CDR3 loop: CASSGAGGDYNEQFF. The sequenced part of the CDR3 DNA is TGTGCCAGCAGTGGGGCGGGGGGGGACTACAATGAG.

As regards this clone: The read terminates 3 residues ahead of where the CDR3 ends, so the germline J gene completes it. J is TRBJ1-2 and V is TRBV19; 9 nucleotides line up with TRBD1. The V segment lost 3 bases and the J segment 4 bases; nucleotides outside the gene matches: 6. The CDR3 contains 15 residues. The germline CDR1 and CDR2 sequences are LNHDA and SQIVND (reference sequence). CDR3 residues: CASSIRGQGPYGYTF. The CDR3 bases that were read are TGTGCCAGTAGTATCAGGGGACAGGGTCCCTATGGC. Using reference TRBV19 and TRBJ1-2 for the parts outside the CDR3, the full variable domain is DGGITQSPKYLFRKEGQNVTLSCEQNLNHDAMYWYRQDPGQGLRLIYYSQIVNDFQKGDIAEGYSVSREKKESFPLTVTSAQKNPTAFYLCASSIRGQGPYGYTFGSGTRLTVV.

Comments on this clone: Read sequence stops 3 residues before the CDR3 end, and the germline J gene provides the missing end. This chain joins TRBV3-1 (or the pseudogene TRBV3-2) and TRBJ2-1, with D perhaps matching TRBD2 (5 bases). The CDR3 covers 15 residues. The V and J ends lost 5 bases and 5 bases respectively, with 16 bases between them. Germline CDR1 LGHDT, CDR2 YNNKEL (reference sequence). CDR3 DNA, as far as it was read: TGTGCCAGCAGCTCGAAGAGAGGGTTCGACAATGAG. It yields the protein CASSSKRGFDNE. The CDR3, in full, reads CASSSKRGFDNEQFF.

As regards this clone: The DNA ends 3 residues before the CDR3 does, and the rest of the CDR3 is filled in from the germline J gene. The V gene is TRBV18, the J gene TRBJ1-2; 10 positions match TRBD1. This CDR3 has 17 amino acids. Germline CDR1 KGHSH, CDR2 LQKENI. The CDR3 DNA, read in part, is TGTGCCAGCTCACTCAGACAGGGGGCGGTGAGCACAGATACC. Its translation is CASSLRQGAVSTDT. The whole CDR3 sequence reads CASSLRQGAVSTDTYTF.

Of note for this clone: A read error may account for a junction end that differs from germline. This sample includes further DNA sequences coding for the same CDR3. This CDR3 reads CSVGGAESGNTIYF. The CDR3 bases that were read are TGCAGCGTTGGAGGGGCGGAATCTGGAAACACT. The chain carries TRBV29-1 and TRBJ1-3; TRBD1 might be the D (5 bases). Read sequence stops 3 residues before the CDR3 end, and the germline J gene provides the missing end. CDR1 and CDR2 (germline): SQVTM, ANQGSEA. The CDR3 loop spans 14 amino acids. Using reference TRBV29-1 and TRBJ1-3 for the parts outside the CDR3, the full variable domain is SAVISQKPSRDICQRGTSLTIQCQVDSQVTMMFWYRQQPGQSLTLIATANQGSEATYESGFVIDKFPISRPNLTFSTLTVSNMSPEDSSIYLCSVGGAESGNTIYFGEGSWLTVV.